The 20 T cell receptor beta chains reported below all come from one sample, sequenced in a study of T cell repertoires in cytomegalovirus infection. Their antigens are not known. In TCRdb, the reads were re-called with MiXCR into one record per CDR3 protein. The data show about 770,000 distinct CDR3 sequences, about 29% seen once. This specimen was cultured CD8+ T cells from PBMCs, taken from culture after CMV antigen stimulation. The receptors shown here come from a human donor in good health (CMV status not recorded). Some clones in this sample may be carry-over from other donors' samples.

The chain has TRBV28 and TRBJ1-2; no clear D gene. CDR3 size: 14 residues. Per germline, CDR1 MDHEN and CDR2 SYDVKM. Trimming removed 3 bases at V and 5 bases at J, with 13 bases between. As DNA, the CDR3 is TGTGCCAGCAGTTTTCTTCTACGGGAGTATGGCTACACCTTC. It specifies CASSFLLREYGYTF.

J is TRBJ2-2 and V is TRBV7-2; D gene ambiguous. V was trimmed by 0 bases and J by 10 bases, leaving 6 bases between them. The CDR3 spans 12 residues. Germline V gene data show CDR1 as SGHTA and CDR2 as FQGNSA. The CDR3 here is CASSLAGMELFF. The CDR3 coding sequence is TGTGCCAGCAGCTTAGCGGGGATGGAGCTGTTTTTT.

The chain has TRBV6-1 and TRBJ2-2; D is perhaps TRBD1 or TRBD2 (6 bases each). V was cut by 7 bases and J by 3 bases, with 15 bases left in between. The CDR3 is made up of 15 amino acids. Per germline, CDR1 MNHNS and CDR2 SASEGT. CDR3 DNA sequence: TGTGCCAGCATCATCCGGGGGCCCCACACCGGGGAGCTGTTTTTT. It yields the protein CASIIRGPHTGELFF.

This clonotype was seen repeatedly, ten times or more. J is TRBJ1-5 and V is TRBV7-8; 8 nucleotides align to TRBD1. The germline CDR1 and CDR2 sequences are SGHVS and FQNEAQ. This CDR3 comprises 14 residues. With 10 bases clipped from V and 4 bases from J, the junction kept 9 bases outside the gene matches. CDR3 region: CATWTGQWNQPQHF. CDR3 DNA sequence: TGTGCCACATGGACAGGGCAATGGAATCAGCCCCAGCATTTT.

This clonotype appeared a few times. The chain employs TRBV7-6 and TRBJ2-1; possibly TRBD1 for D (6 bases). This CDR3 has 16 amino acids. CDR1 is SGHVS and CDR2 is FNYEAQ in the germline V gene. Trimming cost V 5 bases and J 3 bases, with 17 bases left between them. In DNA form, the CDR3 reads TGTGCCAGCAGCCCGGACAGAGGCAACGTCTACAATGAGCAGTTCTTC. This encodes CASSPDRGNVYNEQFF.

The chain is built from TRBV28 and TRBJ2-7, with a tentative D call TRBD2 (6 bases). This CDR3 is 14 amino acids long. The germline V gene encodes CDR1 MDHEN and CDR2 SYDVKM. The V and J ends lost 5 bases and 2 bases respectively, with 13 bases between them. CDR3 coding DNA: TGTGCCAGCAGTGGGACTCCAGTCCCCTACGAGCAGTACGTC. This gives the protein CASSGTPVPYEQYV.

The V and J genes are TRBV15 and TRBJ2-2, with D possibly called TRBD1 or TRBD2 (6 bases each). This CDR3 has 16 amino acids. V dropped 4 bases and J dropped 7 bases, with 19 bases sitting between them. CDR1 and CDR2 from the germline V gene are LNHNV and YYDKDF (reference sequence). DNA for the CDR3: TGTGCCACCAGCACCAGCAGGGGAGGCTCGAGCGGGGAGCTGTTTTTT. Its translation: CATSTSRGGSSGELFF.

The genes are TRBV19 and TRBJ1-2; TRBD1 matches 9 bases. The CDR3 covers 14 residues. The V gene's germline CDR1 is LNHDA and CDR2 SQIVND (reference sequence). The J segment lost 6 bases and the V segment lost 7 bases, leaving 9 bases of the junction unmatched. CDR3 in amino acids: CASTSGDRVNGYTF. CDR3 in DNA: TGTGCCAGTACATCTGGGGACAGGGTAAATGGCTACACCTTC.

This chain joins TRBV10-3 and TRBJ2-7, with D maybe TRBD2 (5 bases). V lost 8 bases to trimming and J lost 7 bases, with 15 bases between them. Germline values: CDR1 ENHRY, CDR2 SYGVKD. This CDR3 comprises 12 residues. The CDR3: CAIGGGGWEQYF. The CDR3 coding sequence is TGTGCCATCGGAGGCGGCGGCTGGGAGCAGTACTTC.

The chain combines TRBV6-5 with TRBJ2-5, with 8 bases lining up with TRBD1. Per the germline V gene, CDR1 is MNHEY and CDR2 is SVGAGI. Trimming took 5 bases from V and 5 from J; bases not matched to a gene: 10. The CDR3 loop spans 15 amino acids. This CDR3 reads CASSPTGGTRETQYF. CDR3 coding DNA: TGTGCCAGCAGTCCCACAGGGGGTACGCGGGAGACCCAGTACTTC.

The CDR3 nucleotides read TGCGCCAGCAGCCAACTTACTCCGGGACAGGGCCGCTCAGATACGCAGTATTTT. As protein: CASSQLTPGQGRSDTQYF. The V call is TRBV4-1, the J call TRBJ2-3; 9 bases are a match to TRBD1. V dropped 2 bases and J dropped 4; count of bases not matched to a gene: 13. Germline V gene lookup returns CDR1 MGHRA and CDR2 YSYEKL. This CDR3 has 18 residues.

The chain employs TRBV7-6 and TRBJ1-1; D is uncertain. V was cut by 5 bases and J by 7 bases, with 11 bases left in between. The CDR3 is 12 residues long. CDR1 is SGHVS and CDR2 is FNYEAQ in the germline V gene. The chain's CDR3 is CASSPRPGEAFF. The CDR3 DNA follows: TGTGCCAGCAGCCCCCGCCCGGGTGAAGCTTTCTTT.

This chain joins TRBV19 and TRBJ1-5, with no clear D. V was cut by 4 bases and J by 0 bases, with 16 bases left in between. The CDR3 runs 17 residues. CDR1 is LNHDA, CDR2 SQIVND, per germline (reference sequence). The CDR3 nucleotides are TGTGCCAGTAGTAGCGGTTGGGCAGCTAATAGCAATCAGCCCCAGCATTTT. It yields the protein CASSSGWAANSNQPQHF.

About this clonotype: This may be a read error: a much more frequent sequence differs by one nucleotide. The CDR3 sequence: CASSLRIPGPTGVGLETQYF. The CDR3 region has the DNA TGTGCCAGCAGTCTCCGTATTCCGGGCCCCACGGGGGTCGGTCTCGAGACCCAGTACTTC. V is TRBV12-3 or TRBV12-4 and J is TRBJ2-5; D may be TRBD2 (6 bases). With 5 bases removed from V and 5 bases from J, the gap between germline ends came to 33 bases. The CDR3 sequence is 20 residues long.

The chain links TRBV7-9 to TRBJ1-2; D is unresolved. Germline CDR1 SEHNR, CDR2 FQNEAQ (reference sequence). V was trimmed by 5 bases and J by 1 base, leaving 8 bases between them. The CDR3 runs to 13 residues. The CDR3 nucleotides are TGTGCCAGCAGCACACAAGATAACTATGGCTACACCTTC. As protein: CASSTQDNYGYTF. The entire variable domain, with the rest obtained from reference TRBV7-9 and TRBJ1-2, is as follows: DTGVSQNPRHKITKRGQNVTFRCDPISEHNRLYWYRQTLGQGPEFLTYFQNEAQLEKSRLLSDRFSAERPKGSFSTLEIQRTEQGDSAMYLCASSTQDNYGYTFGSGTRLTVV.

Here the CDR3 DNA reads TGTGCCAGCAAAGATGGCAGGCGTATGAACACTGAAGCTTTCTTT. Translated: CASKDGRRMNTEAFF. The chain is built from TRBV28 and TRBJ1-1, with D hard to call. This CDR3 contains 15 residues. V was pared by 7 bases and J by 0 bases, with 15 bases between. CDR1 MDHEN and CDR2 SYDVKM come from the germline V gene.

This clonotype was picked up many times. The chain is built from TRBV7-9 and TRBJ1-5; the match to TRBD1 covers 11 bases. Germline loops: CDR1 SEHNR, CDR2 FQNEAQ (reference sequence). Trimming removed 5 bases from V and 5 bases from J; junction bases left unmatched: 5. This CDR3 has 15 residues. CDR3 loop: CASSPPGQGDQPQHF. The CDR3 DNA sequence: TGTGCCAGCAGCCCTCCGGGACAGGGGGATCAGCCCCAGCATTTT.

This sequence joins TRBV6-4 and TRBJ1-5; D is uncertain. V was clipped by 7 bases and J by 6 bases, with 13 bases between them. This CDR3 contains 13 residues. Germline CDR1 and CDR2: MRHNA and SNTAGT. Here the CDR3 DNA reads TGTGCCAGCACGGGCTCAGGTGGTCAGCCCCAGCATTTT. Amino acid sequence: CASTGSGGQPQHF.

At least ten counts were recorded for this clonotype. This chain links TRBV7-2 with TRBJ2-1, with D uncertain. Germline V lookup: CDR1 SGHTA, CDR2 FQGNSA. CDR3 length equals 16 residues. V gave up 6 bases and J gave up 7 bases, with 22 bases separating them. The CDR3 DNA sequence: TGTGCCAGCAGGGTAAGCTCAAGGGCGCCCAGTAATGAGCAGTTCTTC. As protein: CASRVSSRAPSNEQFF.

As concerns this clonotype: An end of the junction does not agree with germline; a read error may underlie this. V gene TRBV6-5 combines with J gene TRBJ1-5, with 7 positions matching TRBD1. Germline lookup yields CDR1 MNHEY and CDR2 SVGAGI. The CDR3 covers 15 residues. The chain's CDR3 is CAGSADRVGNQPQHF. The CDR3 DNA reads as TGTGCCGGCAGTGCAGACAGGGTAGGCAATCAGCCCCAGCATTTT.